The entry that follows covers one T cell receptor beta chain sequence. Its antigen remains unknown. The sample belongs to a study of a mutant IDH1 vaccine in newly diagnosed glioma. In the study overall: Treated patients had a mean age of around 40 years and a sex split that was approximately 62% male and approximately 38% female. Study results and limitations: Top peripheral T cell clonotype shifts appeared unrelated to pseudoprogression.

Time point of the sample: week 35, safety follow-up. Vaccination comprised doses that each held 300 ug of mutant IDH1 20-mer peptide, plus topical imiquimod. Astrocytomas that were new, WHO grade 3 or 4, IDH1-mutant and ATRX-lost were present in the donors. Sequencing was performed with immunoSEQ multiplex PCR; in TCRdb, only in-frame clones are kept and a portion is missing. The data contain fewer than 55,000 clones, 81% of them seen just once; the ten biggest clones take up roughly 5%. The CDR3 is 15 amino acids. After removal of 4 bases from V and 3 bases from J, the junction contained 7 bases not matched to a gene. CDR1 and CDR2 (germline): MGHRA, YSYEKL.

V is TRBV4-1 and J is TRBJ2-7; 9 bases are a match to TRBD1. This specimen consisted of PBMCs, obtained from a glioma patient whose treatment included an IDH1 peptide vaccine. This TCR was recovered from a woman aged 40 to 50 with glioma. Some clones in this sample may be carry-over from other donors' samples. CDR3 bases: TGCGCCAGCAGCCTCCTACAGGGGGCCCTCTACGAGCAGTACTTC. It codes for CASSLLQGALYEQYF.